One sample yielded the 24 T cell receptor beta chains listed below, sequenced in a study of T cell changes during pregnancy in multiple sclerosis. Using immunoSEQ multiplex PCR, the repertoire was profiled, and TCRdb retains in-frame clones only, with some absent. The table includes about 50,000 clones, 90% detected once. Sequenced here: peripheral blood, sampled after pregnancy. The receptors shown here come from a female donor in good health, enrolled as a control in a pregnancy study.

The chain combines TRBV5-1 with TRBJ1-1; maybe TRBD1 (5 bases). The germline V and J ends were trimmed by 0 bases and 5 bases, with 14 bases remaining between them. Germline V lookup: CDR1 SGHRS, CDR2 YFSETQ. The CDR3 consists of 15 residues. The CDR3 reads CASSLGGMGGTEAFF. Written as DNA, the CDR3 is TGCGCCAGCAGCTTGGGGGGAATGGGGGGGACTGAAGCTTTCTTT.

V is TRBV10-3 and J is TRBJ1-1; tentatively, D is TRBD1 (5 bases). From germline, CDR1 is ENHRY and CDR2 SYGVKD. Trimming cost V 4 bases and J 0 bases, with 18 bases left between them. The CDR3 totals 17 residues. CDR3 DNA sequence: TGTGCCATCAGTGGGGGCAGGGATCCGATCCTGAACACTGAAGCTTTCTTT. This translates into CAISGGRDPILNTEAFF.

The count of this clone is one. The rearrangement joins TRBV11-1 to TRBJ2-7, with D tentatively TRBD1 (6 bases). CDR3 length: 14 residues. CDR1 is SGHAT, CDR2 FQDESV, per germline (reference sequence). Trimming left V 5 bases short and J 6 bases short, with 17 bases between. The CDR3 DNA reads as TGTGCCAGCAGCCCCGGACAGAGTGCCGGCGAGCAGTACTTC. Its protein product is CASSPGQSAGEQYF. Full variable domain (missing parts from reference TRBV11-1 and TRBJ2-7): EAEVAQSPRYKITEKSQAVAFWCDPISGHATLYWYRQILGQGPELLVQFQDESVVDDSQLPKDRFSAERLKGVDSTLKIQPAELGDSAMYLCASSPGQSAGEQYFGPGTRLTVT.

The V call is TRBV6-1, the J call TRBJ2-7; TRBD1 matches 7 bases. The CDR3 runs to 15 residues. The V gene's germline CDR1 is MNHNS and CDR2 SASEGT. The J segment lost 1 base and the V segment lost 3 bases, leaving 6 bases of the junction unmatched. The CDR3 DNA follows: TGTGCCAGCAGTGACACAGGGGCCCTGTCCTACGAGCAGTACTTC. As protein: CASSDTGALSYEQYF.

The table lists this clone with a few counts. This chain joins TRBV6-6 and TRBJ1-2, with D unclear. The CDR3 consists of 13 residues. CDR1 is MNHNY and CDR2 is SVGAGI in the germline V gene (reference sequence). Trimming took 11 bases from V and 6 from J, leaving 19 bases between them. Here the CDR3 reads CASSPRFGDGYTF. CDR3 DNA: TGTGCCTCCTCCCCCCGGTTCGGGGATGGCTACACCTTC.

The V call is TRBV18, the J call TRBJ2-3; 8 bases align to TRBD2. The J segment lost 1 base and the V segment lost 1 base, leaving 4 bases of the junction unmatched. Germline V gene sequence: CDR1 KGHSH, CDR2 LQKENI. This CDR3 contains 16 residues. This CDR3 reads CASSPLRGGGTDTQYF. In DNA, the CDR3 is TGTGCCAGCTCACCACTTCGGGGGGGTGGCACAGATACGCAGTATTTT.

The chain links TRBV7-8 to TRBJ1-1; 8 bases line up with TRBD1. This CDR3 is built from 14 residues. Germline V gives CDR1 SGHVS, CDR2 FQNEAQ. V trimming: 5 bases; J trimming: 4 bases; junction bases outside the gene matches: 6. The CDR3 DNA is TGTGCCAGCAGCCGGGGACAGGTCCCCACTGAAGCTTTCTTT. As protein: CASSRGQVPTEAFF. The full variable domain, completed using reference TRBV7-8 and TRBJ1-1, is GAGVSQSPRYKVAKRGQDVALRCDPISGHVSLFWYQQALGQGPEFLTYFQNEAQLDKSGLPSDRFFAERPEGSVSTLKIQRTQQEDSAVYLCASSRGQVPTEAFFGQGTRLTVV.

The rearrangement uses TRBV11-3 and TRBJ2-3; 11 nucleotides line up with TRBD2. The CDR3 contains 16 residues. V dropped 0 bases and J dropped 4; count of bases not matched to a gene: 3. Looked up from germline, CDR1 is SGHNT and CDR2 is YENEEA. The CDR3 DNA reads TGTGCCAGCAGCTTAGATGGACTAGCGGGCCCAGATACGCAGTATTTT. This encodes CASSLDGLAGPDTQYF.

J is TRBJ1-1 and V is TRBV5-8; 7 bases map to TRBD1. Germline V gene sequence: CDR1 SGHTS, CDR2 YDEGEE. The CDR3 is made up of 13 amino acids. The V segment lost 4 bases and the J segment 4 bases; nucleotides outside the gene matches: 4. The CDR3 region has the DNA TGTGCCAGCAGCCCGACAGGGAGCACTGAAGCTTTCTTT. This sequence encodes CASSPTGSTEAFF.

The chain carries TRBV9 and TRBJ2-3; 7 positions match TRBD2. Trimming took 2 bases from V and 3 from J; bases not matched to a gene: 3. The CDR3 sequence is 14 residues long. Germline V CDR1 and CDR2: SGDLS, YYNGEE. CDR3: CASSVPSGTDTQYF. The CDR3, as DNA: TGTGCCAGCAGCGTGCCTAGCGGAACAGATACGCAGTATTTT.

The J gene is TRBJ1-4, the V gene TRBV4-3; 9 bases are a match to TRBD1. The CDR3 has 16 amino acids. Germline V gene data show CDR1 as LGHNA and CDR2 as YSLEER. The ends lost 0 bases at V and 6 bases at J; junction bases unmatched: 5. The CDR3, as DNA: TGCGCCAGCAGCCAAGAAGGAGGGACAGGGTATGAAAAACTGTTTTTT. Translation gives CASSQEGGTGYEKLFF.

V usage is TRBV27 and J usage is TRBJ1-5; D not certain. Germline V lookup: CDR1 MNHEY, CDR2 SMNVEV (reference sequence). Trimming pared 5 bases from V and 6 bases from J, leaving 11 bases between. This CDR3 has 13 amino acids. DNA for the CDR3: TGTGCCAGCAGTCCGAGGAGGCTTCAGCCCCAGCATTTT. This codes for CASSPRRLQPQHF.

This clone has just a few counts. The rearrangement joins TRBV7-9 to TRBJ2-1; perhaps TRBD2 as D (7 bases). The CDR3 consists of 14 residues. Trimming took off 0 bases at V and 7 bases at J, with 10 bases between the two ends. Germline CDR1 reads SEHNR; CDR2 reads FQNEAQ (reference sequence). CDR3: CASSLAGGLNEQFF. The DNA for the CDR3 is TGTGCCAGCAGCTTAGCGGGGGGGCTGAATGAGCAGTTCTTC.

The V gene is TRBV13, the J gene TRBJ1-4; 9 bases line up with TRBD1. In germline, CDR1 is PRHDT, CDR2 FYEKMQ (reference sequence). J lost 2 bases, V lost 3 bases, and 13 bases had no gene match. The CDR3 extends over 19 amino acids. CDR3 in amino acids: CASSFTGTGMSLTNEKLFF. DNA of the CDR3: TGTGCCAGCAGCTTCACCGGGACAGGGATGTCGTTGACTAATGAAAAACTGTTTTTT. The variable domain in full, with the rest retrieved from reference TRBV13 and TRBJ1-4, is AAGVIQSPRHLIKEKRETATLKCYPIPRHDTVYWYQQGPGQDPQFLISFYEKMQSDKGSIPDRFSAQQFSDYHSELNMSSLELGDSALYFCASSFTGTGMSLTNEKLFFGSGTQLSVL.

The chain couples TRBV7-8 to TRBJ1-4, with TRBD1 as a possible D gene (6 bases). CDR1 SGHVS and CDR2 FQNEAQ come from the germline V gene. Trimming cost V 0 bases and J 3 bases, with 11 bases left between them. This CDR3 is built from 16 residues. The CDR3 is CASSLAGTGPNEKLFF. The CDR3, as DNA: TGTGCCAGCAGCTTAGCCGGTACAGGGCCTAATGAAAAACTGTTTTTT.

The chain recombines TRBV9 with TRBJ2-3; the D gene is possibly TRBD2 (6 bases). This CDR3 is built from 13 residues. Germline V lookup: CDR1 SGDLS, CDR2 YYNGEE. The V gene lost 3 bases and the J gene lost 3 bases, with 8 bases spanning the gap. CDR3 in DNA: TGTGCCAGCAGCGATCGGGGGACAGATACGCAGTATTTT. Its protein product is CASSDRGTDTQYF.

The CDR3 loop is CASGLLEGREGDETQYF. The CDR3, as DNA: TGTGCTAGTGGTTTGCTCGAGGGGCGGGAGGGCGACGAGACCCAGTACTTC. The chain carries TRBV12-5 and TRBJ2-5; 9 bases fit TRBD2. V dropped 2 bases and J dropped 5; count of bases not matched to a gene: 12. Germline V CDR1 and CDR2: LGHNT, FRNRAP. The CDR3 has 17 residues. The full variable domain, in which reference TRBV12-5 and TRBJ2-5 provide the parts outside the CDR3, is DARVTQTPRHKVTEMGQEVTMRCQPILGHNTVFWYRQTMMQGLELLAYFRNRAPLDDSGMPKDRFSAEMPDATLATLKIQPSEPRDSAVYFCASGLLEGREGDETQYFGPGTRLLVL.

The chain employs TRBV7-9 and TRBJ2-1; unclear D gene. Trimming left V 1 base short and J 2 bases short, with 6 bases between. The CDR3 is 14 amino acids. CDR1 and CDR2 (germline): SEHNR, FQNEAQ (reference sequence). The CDR3 bases are TGTGCCAGCAGCTTAGATTCTGCCTACAATGAGCAGTTCTTC. It codes for CASSLDSAYNEQFF.

This chain uses TRBV7-2 with TRBJ2-7, with D possibly matching TRBD1 (6 bases). Trimming pared 5 bases from V and 3 bases from J, leaving 17 bases between. The V gene's germline CDR1 is SGHTA and CDR2 FQGNSA. The CDR3 has 15 residues. CDR3: CASSVTGLTNYEQYF. For the CDR3, the DNA is TGTGCCAGCAGCGTTACAGGGCTTACTAACTACGAGCAGTACTTC.

V gene TRBV10-3 combines with J gene TRBJ2-1; 11 nucleotides match TRBD1. The CDR3 is 15 amino acids. Per germline, CDR1 ENHRY and CDR2 SYGVKD. J gave up 9 bases and V 6 bases, and 10 bases lay outside the gene matches. The CDR3 nucleotides read TGTGCCATCAGGAACCGGGACAGGGGGTCAAGTGAGCAGTTCTTC. It encodes CAIRNRDRGSSEQFF.

This clone was observed once. The chain carries TRBV6-6 and TRBJ1-2, with 9 bases that match TRBD1. V gave up 2 bases and J gave up 7 bases; unmatched junction bases: 11. The CDR3 is 16 residues long. Looked up from germline, CDR1 is MNHNY and CDR2 is SVGAGI (reference sequence). The CDR3 DNA reads as TGTGCCAGCAGTTACGGGACAGGGTCCCATTTGGGTGGCTACACCTTC. It yields the protein CASSYGTGSHLGGYTF.

The V and J genes are TRBV7-3 and TRBJ2-3, with 10 positions matching TRBD2. V dropped 5 bases and J dropped 0; count of bases not matched to a gene: 14. The CDR3 contains 19 residues. Per the germline V gene, CDR1 is SGHTA and CDR2 is FQGTGA. The CDR3 DNA sequence: TGTGCCAGCAGCCCTCATCCTAGCGGGAGCGGACTTAGCACAGATACGCAGTATTTT. Translation: CASSPHPSGSGLSTDTQYF.

This sequence joins TRBV18 and TRBJ1-6; D is unclear. Per germline, CDR1 KGHSH and CDR2 LQKENI. The CDR3 extends over 16 amino acids. Trimming left V 2 bases short and J 5 bases short, with 13 bases between. The CDR3 sequence is CASSPWARRDNSPLHF. The CDR3 DNA follows: TGTGCCAGCTCACCATGGGCTAGGAGGGATAATTCACCCCTCCACTTT.

This chain uses TRBV5-1 with TRBJ2-1; 8 bases are a match to TRBD1. This CDR3 comprises 16 residues. Trimming at V came to 0 bases and at J to 5 bases, leaving 7 bases not matched to a gene. Germline V gene lookup returns CDR1 SGHRS and CDR2 YFSETQ. CDR3 protein: CASSLAWTGRHNEQFF. The CDR3 coding sequence is TGCGCCAGCAGCTTGGCCTGGACAGGGCGTCACAATGAGCAGTTCTTC. Complete variable domain (other parts from reference TRBV5-1 and TRBJ2-1): KAGVTQTPRYLIKTRGQQVTLSCSPISGHRSVSWYQQTPGQGLQFLFEYFSETQRNKGNFPGRFSGRQFSNSRSEMNVSTLELGDSALYLCASSLAWTGRHNEQFFGPGTRLTVL.